The present entry profiles one TCR beta chain with its context. What it recognizes is unknown. The source of the sample is a study of cytomegalovirus exposure and HLA in healthy donors. Study-level results: In vitro assays verified that three CMV-associated chains recognized CMV antigens specifically.

The PCR made use of 60 Vbeta and 13 Jbeta primers. Measured with immunoSEQ multiplex PCR; TCRdb has only the in-frame clones, and not every one. The sample lists about 220,000 clones; approximately 79% were seen once. CDR1 and CDR2 from the germline V gene are LGHNA and YSLEER. This CDR3 has 13 residues. The V end lost 4 bases, the J end lost 8 bases, and 14 bases lay between the germline ends. Sequencing was done on a sample of PBMCs. The genes are TRBV4-3 and TRBJ1-2; D remains ambiguous. The receptor was isolated from a male donor in good health and CMV-seronegative. The CDR3 DNA sequence: TGCGCCAGCAGCCCTCCCGCGCCAAAGGGCTACACCTTC. Protein product: CASSPPAPKGYTF.